This paragraph covers one TCR beta chain sequence. Its cognate antigen is unknown. Trimming cost V 6 bases and J 6 bases, with 14 bases left between them. Germline CDR1 and CDR2: MNHEY and SVGAGI. This CDR3 contains 14 residues. The source of the sample is a study of T cell responses to AZD1222 COVID-19 vaccine. Study observations and caveats: Females made up more of the donors, who were largely white British, and clonal diversity may have come out too low. Baseline antibody screening turned up just a handful of seropositive AZD1222 recipients. Per reports, nearly half of all spike-specific TCRs target regions that are unmutated in variants. Vaccine-associated CD4 TCRs spanned spike, dominant at 160-218 and 743-854.

This table comes from immunoSEQ multiplex PCR, and its TCRdb copy is limited to in-frame clones, with some not included. Seen here are about 150,000 clones, 70% to 90% observed once, and the top ten hold roughly 2%. The sample in question was peripheral blood, obtained on day 0 of AZD1222 vaccination. The origin of this receptor is an adult in good health. The V gene is TRBV6-5, the J gene TRBJ2-2; D is perhaps TRBD1 (6 bases). The CDR3 here is CASRDSFPPGELFF. The CDR3 DNA reads as TGTGCCAGCAGGGACAGTTTTCCCCCCGGGGAGCTGTTTTTT.